These T cell receptor beta chains were read from a single sample in a study of blood T cells in healthy people across ages. One entry per CDR3 protein results from TCRdb running MiXCR on the 5' RACE reads. The sample consists of 650,000 to 950,000 distinct CDR3 sequences, more than 40% of them appearing once. Sample: blood. These receptors were obtained from a man in his 60s in good health. The CDR3 runs from the conserved cysteine through the conserved F or W. The D gene is left open where the match is weak. Clone size, where shown, is once, few, many, or a class for clones that have expanded.

v_gene: TRBV5-1
j_gene: TRBJ1-6
len: 16
d_gene: NA
abundance: few
CDR3aa: CASSLHDGGYNSPLHF
CDR3nt: TGCGCCAGCAGCTTGCACGACGGGGGGTATAATTCACCCCTCCACTTT

v_gene: TRBV7-9
j_gene: TRBJ1-5
len: 12
d_gene: NA
abundance: few
CDR3aa: CASSREGQPQHF
CDR3nt: TGTGCCAGCAGCCGAGAGGGGCAGCCCCAGCATTTT

v_gene: TRBV4-3
j_gene: TRBJ2-7
len: 16
d_gene: TRBD2
abundance: few
CDR3aa: CASSPEGRGSSYEQYF
CDR3nt: TGCGCCAGCAGCCCAGAGGGGCGGGGGAGCTCCTACGAGCAGTACTTC

v_gene: TRBV28
j_gene: TRBJ2-7
len: 14
d_gene: NA
abundance: few
CDR3aa: CASTSGRATYEQYF
CDR3nt: TGTGCCAGCACCTCCGGCAGGGCCACCTACGAGCAGTACTTC

v_gene: TRBV7-2
j_gene: TRBJ2-5
len: 12
d_gene: NA
abundance: NA
CDR3aa: CASSLLAETQYF
CDR3nt: TGTGCCAGCAGCTTGCTAGCCGAAACCCAGTACTTC

v_gene: TRBV4-1
j_gene: TRBJ1-5
len: 18
d_gene: NA
abundance: NA
CDR3aa: CASSQALSRGPLYQPQHF
CDR3nt: TGCGCCAGCAGCCAAGCTCTCTCCAGGGGTCCCCTCTATCAGCCCCAGCATTTT

v_gene: TRBV18
j_gene: TRBJ2-7
len: 15
d_gene: NA
abundance: once
CDR3aa: CASSPLGTDSYEQYF
CDR3nt: TGTGCCAGCTCACCACTGGGGACGGATTCCTACGAGCAGTACTTC

v_gene: TRBV20-1
j_gene: TRBJ2-3
len: 14
d_gene: TRBD1
abundance: NA
CDR3aa: CSAREGTAWDTQYF
CDR3nt: TGCAGTGCTAGAGAAGGGACAGCCTGGGATACGCAGTATTTT

v_gene: TRBV7-2
j_gene: TRBJ2-7
len: 13
d_gene: NA
abundance: few
CDR3aa: CASSLTPVYEQYF
CDR3nt: TGTGCCAGCAGCTTAACCCCTGTCTACGAGCAGTACTTC

v_gene: TRBV6-6
j_gene: TRBJ2-3
len: 14
d_gene: NA
abundance: NA
CDR3aa: CASSRDLGADTQYF
CDR3nt: TGTGCCAGCAGCCGGGACTTAGGCGCAGATACGCAGTATTTT

v_gene: TRBV27
j_gene: TRBJ2-7
len: 14
d_gene: TRBD1
abundance: NA
CDR3aa: CASSFRQGNHEQYF
CDR3nt: TGTGCCAGCAGTTTTAGACAGGGGAACCACGAGCAGTACTTC

v_gene: TRBV15
j_gene: TRBJ1-6
len: 17
d_gene: NA
abundance: NA
CDR3aa: CATSRDPFTGRGSPLHF
CDR3nt: TGTGCCACCAGCAGAGATCCGTTTACAGGGCGGGGTTCACCCCTCCACTTT

v_gene: TRBV7-2
j_gene: TRBJ1-6
len: 16
d_gene: NA
abundance: NA
CDR3aa: CASSLGSRTINSPPHF
CDR3nt: TGTGCCAGCAGCTTAGGGAGCAGAACGATTAATTCACCCCCCCACTTT

v_gene: TRBV6-4
j_gene: TRBJ2-7
len: 16
d_gene: NA
abundance: NA
CDR3aa: CASKKSVGLTLCEQYF
CDR3nt: TGTGCCAGCAAGAAGTCTGTGGGGCTCACCCTCTGCGAGCAGTACTTC

v_gene: TRBV7-8
j_gene: TRBJ2-1
len: 12
d_gene: NA
abundance: many
CDR3aa: CASSLGDYEQFF
CDR3nt: TGTGCCAGCAGCTTAGGAGACTATGAGCAGTTCTTC

v_gene: TRBV30
j_gene: TRBJ1-1
len: 13
d_gene: NA
abundance: NA
CDR3aa: CAWKRILNTEAFF
CDR3nt: TGTGCCTGGAAACGTATTCTGAACACTGAAGCTTTCTTT

v_gene: TRBV12-3/TRBV12-4
j_gene: TRBJ2-5
len: 14
d_gene: TRBD1
abundance: NA
CDR3aa: CACSRGQFQETQYF
CDR3nt: TGTGCCTGCAGCCGGGGACAGTTCCAAGAGACCCAGTACTTC

v_gene: TRBV27
j_gene: TRBJ2-4
len: 13
d_gene: TRBD1
abundance: NA
CDR3aa: CASSVGTGAPQYF
CDR3nt: TGTGCCAGCAGTGTAGGGACAGGAGCTCCCCAGTACTTC

v_gene: TRBV20-1
j_gene: TRBJ1-2
len: 15
d_gene: NA
abundance: NA
CDR3aa: CSARDFVLREEGYTF
CDR3nt: TGCAGTGCTAGAGATTTCGTGCTCCGTGAAGAAGGCTACACCTTC

v_gene: TRBV20-1
j_gene: TRBJ2-5
len: 14
d_gene: TRBD1
abundance: NA
CDR3aa: CSANLGTGYGTQYF
CDR3nt: TGCAGTGCGAACCTCGGGACAGGGTATGGGACCCAGTACTTC

v_gene: TRBV7-2
j_gene: TRBJ2-7
len: 15
d_gene: TRBD1
abundance: few
CDR3aa: CASSGGIQGSYEQYF
CDR3nt: TGTGCCAGCAGCGGAGGAATACAGGGGTCTTACGAGCAGTACTTC

v_gene: TRBV3-1
j_gene: TRBJ1-5
len: 13
d_gene: NA
abundance: NA
CDR3aa: CASPTYSNQPQHF
CDR3nt: TGTGCCAGCCCAACCTATAGCAATCAGCCCCAGCATTTT

v_gene: TRBV12-3/TRBV12-4
j_gene: TRBJ2-7
len: 15
d_gene: NA
abundance: NA
CDR3aa: CASSLGRQTGYEQYF
CDR3nt: TGTGCCAGCAGCCTAGGGCGTCAAACTGGCTACGAGCAGTACTTC

v_gene: TRBV5-1
j_gene: TRBJ2-7
len: 12
d_gene: NA
abundance: few
CDR3aa: CASSRRPYEQYF
CDR3nt: TGCGCCAGCAGCAGAAGACCTTACGAGCAGTACTTC

v_gene: TRBV11-2
j_gene: TRBJ2-3
len: 13
d_gene: NA
abundance: NA
CDR3aa: CASSSGFGTAQYF
CDR3nt: TGTGCCAGCAGCTCCGGTTTTGGGACCGCGCAGTATTTT

v_gene: TRBV24-1
j_gene: TRBJ2-5
len: 14
d_gene: TRBD2
abundance: NA
CDR3aa: CATSDSASGDTQYF
CDR3nt: TGTGCCACCAGTGATTCAGCTAGCGGGGATACCCAGTACTTC

v_gene: TRBV20-1
j_gene: TRBJ2-3
len: 14
d_gene: TRBD1
abundance: once
CDR3aa: CRPQTGGPPDTQYF
CDR3nt: TGCAGGCCCCAGACAGGGGGCCCACCAGATACGCAGTATTTT

v_gene: TRBV10-3
j_gene: TRBJ1-2
len: 15
d_gene: TRBD1
abundance: NA
CDR3aa: CAIKGQTNSNYGYTF
CDR3nt: TGTGCCATCAAGGGACAGACAAACTCCAACTATGGCTACACCTTC

v_gene: TRBV2
j_gene: TRBJ2-5
len: 15
d_gene: NA
abundance: few
CDR3aa: CASSGTTYLEETQYF
CDR3nt: TGTGCCAGCAGTGGCACCACCTACTTAGAGGAGACCCAGTACTTC

v_gene: TRBV11-2
j_gene: TRBJ2-1
len: 13
d_gene: NA
abundance: NA
CDR3aa: CASSYKIRNEQFF
CDR3nt: TGTGCCAGCAGTTACAAGATAAGGAATGAGCAGTTCTTC

v_gene: TRBV5-6
j_gene: TRBJ2-7
len: 18
d_gene: TRBD1
abundance: few
CDR3aa: CASSLAGQGTRGYVKQYF
CDR3nt: TGTGCCAGCAGCTTGGCGGGACAGGGAACGCGGGGCTACGTAAAGCAGTACTTC

v_gene: TRBV6-2/TRBV6-3
j_gene: TRBJ2-1
len: 14
d_gene: TRBD1
abundance: NA
CDR3aa: CASNIQGLWDEQFF
CDR3nt: TGTGCCAGCAACATACAGGGGTTATGGGATGAGCAGTTCTTC

v_gene: TRBV6-7
j_gene: TRBJ1-6
len: 16
d_gene: TRBD1
abundance: NA
CDR3aa: CASSHRGRKYNSPLHF
CDR3nt: TGTGCCAGCAGCCACAGGGGGCGCAAATATAATTCACCCCTCCACTTT

v_gene: TRBV4-3
j_gene: TRBJ2-1
len: 13
d_gene: NA
abundance: NA
CDR3aa: CASSHVDSSEQFF
CDR3nt: TGCGCCAGCAGCCACGTGGACAGCAGTGAGCAGTTCTTC

v_gene: TRBV4-3
j_gene: TRBJ2-1
len: 15
d_gene: TRBD1
abundance: few
CDR3aa: CASSRGQGLVDEQFF
CDR3nt: TGCGCCAGCAGCCGAGGACAGGGTCTCGTCGATGAGCAGTTCTTC

v_gene: TRBV6-6
j_gene: TRBJ2-5
len: 15
d_gene: NA
abundance: few
CDR3aa: CASSYGGRLQETQYF
CDR3nt: TGTGCCAGCAGTTACGGGGGACGGCTCCAAGAGACCCAGTACTTC